A selection of T cell receptor beta chains follows, all from one sample in a study of glioma-infiltrating T cells after dendritic cell vaccination. Clones were sequenced by immunoSEQ multiplex PCR, and TCRdb holds only the in-frame ones, with some missing. The sample contains approximately 50,000 clones, 85% of which appear only once. Here the sequenced sample was blood, taken after dendritic cell vaccination. The receptors come from a human donor with glioblastoma. The CDR3 runs from the conserved cysteine through the conserved F or W. A D gene is named only where the DNA matches it firmly. Where a row states a size, it is once, few, many or the class of an expanded clone; other rows omit it.

d_call,j_call,v_call,clone_size,cdr3_nt,cdr3_aa
.,TRBJ1-3,TRBV5-1,.,TGCGCCAGCAGCCCACTCGACAGTGGAAACACCATATATTTT,CASSPLDSGNTIYF
.,TRBJ2-7,TRBV7-2,.,TGTGCCAGCAGTCCCCGCCGGGACACCGCCTACGAGCAGTACTTC,CASSPRRDTAYEQYF
.,TRBJ2-1,TRBV7-2,.,TGTGCCAGCAGCTTAGCTAGCCACGGGAATGAGCAGTTCTTC,CASSLASHGNEQFF
.,TRBJ2-1,TRBV6-5,.,TGTGCCAGCAGCCTGGACAGAAACAATGAGCAGTTCTTC,CASSLDRNNEQFF
.,TRBJ2-7,TRBV28,once,TGTGCCAGCAGTCTAAGCTCCTACGAGCAGTACTTC,CASSLSSYEQYF
TRBD1,TRBJ1-5,TRBV2,.,TGTGCCAGCAGCAGGGGGTTAAGCAATCAGCCCCAGCATTTT,CASSRGLSNQPQHF
TRBD1,TRBJ1-2,TRBV9,.,TGTGCCAGCAGCGTAGGACAGGGGGTAGGATATGGCTACACCTTC,CASSVGQGVGYGYTF
TRBD1,TRBJ2-7,TRBV13,.,TGTGCCAGCAGCTTAGAGGGACAGGGAGGTAGGGAGCAGTACTTC,CASSLEGQGGREQYF
.,TRBJ2-1,TRBV27,.,TGTGCCAGCAGGTCCGGGGAAGGCGCCTACAATGAGCAGTTCTTC,CASRSGEGAYNEQFF
TRBD1,TRBJ2-5,TRBV27,.,TGTGCCAGCAGTTCGACAGGGGACCAAGAGACCCAGTACTTC,CASSSTGDQETQYF
TRBD1,TRBJ2-2,TRBV5-1,.,TGCGCCAGCAGCCCCGTTGGACAGGGGGCGAACACCGGGGAGCTGTTTTTT,CASSPVGQGANTGELFF
.,TRBJ1-1,TRBV5-4,.,TGTGCCAGCGGATCTGAGGGCACTGAAGCTTTCTTT,CASGSEGTEAFF
.,TRBJ2-1,TRBV5-1,.,TGCGCCAGCAGCTTCGGGGGGGGACAGGGTCAGAATGAGCAGTTCTTC,CASSFGGGQGQNEQFF
TRBD2,TRBJ2-1,TRBV7-2,.,TGTGCCAGCAGCTTAGCTCTGGGCGGGGGGGCAAATGAGCAGTTCTTC,CASSLALGGGANEQFF
.,TRBJ2-1,TRBV11-3,.,TGTGCCAGCAGCTTAGGTTCTTCGCGGGGGACATACTACAATGAGCAGTTCTTC,CASSLGSSRGTYYNEQFF
.,TRBJ1-1,TRBV7-3,.,TGTGCCAGCAGCTTAACGTTGGCGAACACTGAAGCTTTCTTT,CASSLTLANTEAFF
.,TRBJ2-5,TRBV2,.,TGTGCCAGCAGTGACCGAGGCGGAGACCGCCAAGAGACCCAGTACTTC,CASSDRGGDRQETQYF
.,TRBJ1-1,TRBV6-5,.,TGTGCCAGCAGTTACTCACCCCTGCGGGACACTGAAGCTTTCTTT,CASSYSPLRDTEAFF
.,TRBJ2-7,TRBV23-1,.,TGCGCCTTCAGCAGGACTACCTACGAGCAGTACTTC,CAFSRTTYEQYF
TRBD2,TRBJ2-4,TRBV4-3,.,TGCGCCAGCAGCCAAGACAGCGGGGCAACCAAAAACATTCAGTACTTC,CASSQDSGATKNIQYF
.,TRBJ2-1,TRBV4-2,once,TGTGCCAGCAGCCAGGGGAGCAGCCAAAGACCTTTACCTAATGAGCAGTTCTTC,CASSQGSSQRPLPNEQFF
TRBD2,TRBJ2-7,TRBV5-4,.,TGTGCCAGCAGCAGAGCGGGGGAAAACTACGAGCAGTACTTC,CASSRAGENYEQYF
.,TRBJ2-7,TRBV4-2,.,TGTGCCAGCAGCCAAGCCCTTTCTGCGGGGCTACTGGAGCAGTACTTC,CASSQALSAGLLEQYF
.,TRBJ2-4,TRBV7-8,.,TGTGCCAGCAGCTTATCACAGGGGAGGGCCAAAAACATTCAGTACTTC,CASSLSQGRAKNIQYF
TRBD1,TRBJ1-5,TRBV5-6,.,TGTGCCAGCAGCTTGGGACGGGACAGGGAGGATGGCAATCAGCCCCAGCATTTT,CASSLGRDREDGNQPQHF
.,TRBJ2-5,TRBV11-2,.,TGTGCCAGCAGCACCCAGGACAGCCAAGAGACCCAGTACTTC,CASSTQDSQETQYF
.,TRBJ2-5,TRBV18,.,TGTGCCAGCTCACCACGGCAGGGTTCCCCAGAGACCCAGTACTTC,CASSPRQGSPETQYF
.,TRBJ2-7,TRBV6-5,.,TGTGCCAGCAGTTACGGCAGGGCTTACTACGAGCAGTACTTC,CASSYGRAYYEQYF
TRBD1,TRBJ2-7,TRBV2,.,TGTGCCAGCAGTGGACCGGACAGGCGTTCCTACGAGCAGTACTTC,CASSGPDRRSYEQYF
TRBD1,TRBJ2-7,TRBV11-3,.,TGTGCCAGTCGGGACAGTGGAAGGGATGAGCAGTACTTC,CASRDSGRDEQYF